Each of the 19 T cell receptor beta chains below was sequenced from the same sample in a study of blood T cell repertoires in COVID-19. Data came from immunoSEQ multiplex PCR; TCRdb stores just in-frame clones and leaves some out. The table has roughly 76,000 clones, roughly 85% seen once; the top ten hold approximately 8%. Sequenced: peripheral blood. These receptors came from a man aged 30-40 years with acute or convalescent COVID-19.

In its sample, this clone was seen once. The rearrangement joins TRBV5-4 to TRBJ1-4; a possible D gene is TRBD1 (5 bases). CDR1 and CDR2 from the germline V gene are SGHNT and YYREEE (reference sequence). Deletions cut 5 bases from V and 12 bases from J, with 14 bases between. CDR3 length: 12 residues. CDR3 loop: CASSRGGDQLFF. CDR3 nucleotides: TGTGCCAGCAGTAGGGGAGGGGACCAACTGTTTTTT. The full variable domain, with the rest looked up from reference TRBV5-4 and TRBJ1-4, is ETGVTQSPTHLIKTRGQQVTLRCSSQSGHNTVSWYQQALGQGPQFIFQYYREEENGRGNFPPRFSGLQFPNYSSELNVNALELDDSALYLCASSRGGDQLFFGSGTQLSVL.

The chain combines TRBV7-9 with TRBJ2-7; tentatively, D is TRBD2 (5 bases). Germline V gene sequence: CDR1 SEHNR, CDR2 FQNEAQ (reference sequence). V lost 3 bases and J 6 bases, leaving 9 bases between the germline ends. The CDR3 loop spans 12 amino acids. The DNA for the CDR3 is TGTGCCAGCAGCTTCCTCACTAGCGAGCAGTACTTC. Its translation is CASSFLTSEQYF.

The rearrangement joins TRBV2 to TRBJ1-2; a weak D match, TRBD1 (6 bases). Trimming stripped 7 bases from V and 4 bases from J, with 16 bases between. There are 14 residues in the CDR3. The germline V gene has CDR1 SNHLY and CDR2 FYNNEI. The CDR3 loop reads CASKPQQGPYGYTF. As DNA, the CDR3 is TGTGCCAGCAAACCCCAACAGGGACCCTATGGCTACACCTTC.

CDR3 sequence reads: CASSAVVETQYF. The CDR3 DNA follows: TGCGCCAGCAGCGCCGTAGTTGAGACCCAGTACTTC. J is TRBJ2-5 and V is TRBV5-1, with no clear D. This CDR3 comprises 12 residues. Trimming left V 4 bases short and J 5 bases short, with 9 bases between. Germline lookup yields CDR1 SGHRS and CDR2 YFSETQ.

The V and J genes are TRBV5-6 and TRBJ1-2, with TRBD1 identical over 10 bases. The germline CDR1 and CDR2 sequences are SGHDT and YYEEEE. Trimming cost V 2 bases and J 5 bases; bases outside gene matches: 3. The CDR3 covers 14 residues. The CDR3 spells CASSLGDRGYGYTF. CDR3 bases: TGTGCCAGCAGCTTAGGGGACAGGGGTTATGGCTACACCTTC.

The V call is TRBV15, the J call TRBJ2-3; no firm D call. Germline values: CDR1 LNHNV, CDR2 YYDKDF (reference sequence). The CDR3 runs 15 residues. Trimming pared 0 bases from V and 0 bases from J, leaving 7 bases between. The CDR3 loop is CATSRDPSSTDTQYF. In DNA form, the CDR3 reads TGTGCCACCAGCAGAGACCCTAGTAGCACAGATACGCAGTATTTT.

In nucleotides, the CDR3 is TGTGCCAGCAGTGAACCCGTATATAGCAATCAGCCCCAGCATTTT. This sequence encodes CASSEPVYSNQPQHF. The chain carries TRBV6-1 and TRBJ1-5; D gene ambiguous. The CDR3 covers 15 residues. The V gene lost 2 bases and the J gene lost 0 bases, with 8 bases spanning the gap. The germline CDR1 and CDR2 sequences are MNHNS and SASEGT.

The CDR3, as DNA: TGTGCCACCAGACCGACAGGGGAGGGAAACACCATATATTTT. Translating gives CATRPTGEGNTIYF. The J gene is TRBJ1-3, the V gene TRBV6-5, with TRBD1 matching over 8 bases. From germline, CDR1 is MNHEY and CDR2 SVGAGI. V shed 10 bases, J shed 4 bases, and the junction held 9 bases outside the gene matches. The CDR3 loop spans 14 amino acids.

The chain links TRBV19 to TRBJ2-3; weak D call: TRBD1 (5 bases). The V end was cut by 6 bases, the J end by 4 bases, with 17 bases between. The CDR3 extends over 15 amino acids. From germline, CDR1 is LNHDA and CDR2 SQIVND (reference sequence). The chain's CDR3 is CASRPGPKGADTQYF. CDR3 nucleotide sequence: TGTGCCAGTAGACCGGGTCCAAAAGGGGCAGATACGCAGTATTTT. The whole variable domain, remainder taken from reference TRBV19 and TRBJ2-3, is DGGITQSPKYLFRKEGQNVTLSCEQNLNHDAMYWYRQDPGQGLRLIYYSQIVNDFQKGDIAEGYSVSREKKESFPLTVTSAQKNPTAFYLCASRPGPKGADTQYFGPGTRLTVL.

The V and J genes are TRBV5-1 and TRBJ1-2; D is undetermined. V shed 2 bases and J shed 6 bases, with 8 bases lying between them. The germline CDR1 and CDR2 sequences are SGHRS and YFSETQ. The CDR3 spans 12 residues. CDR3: CASSLTADGYTF. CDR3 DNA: TGCGCCAGCAGCTTAACAGCCGATGGCTACACCTTC.

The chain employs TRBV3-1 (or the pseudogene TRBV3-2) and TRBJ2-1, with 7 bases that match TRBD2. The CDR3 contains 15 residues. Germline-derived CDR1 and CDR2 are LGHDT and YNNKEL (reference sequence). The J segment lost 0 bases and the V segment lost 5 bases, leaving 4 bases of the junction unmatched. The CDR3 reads CASSDRGSSYNEQFF. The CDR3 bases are TGTGCCAGCAGCGACCGCGGGAGCTCCTACAATGAGCAGTTCTTC.

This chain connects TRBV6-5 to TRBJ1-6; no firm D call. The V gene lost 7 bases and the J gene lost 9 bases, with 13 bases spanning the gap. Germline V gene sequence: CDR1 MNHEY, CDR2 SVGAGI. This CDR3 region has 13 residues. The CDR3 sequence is CASKETLGSPLHF. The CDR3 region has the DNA TGTGCCAGCAAAGAGACACTGGGTTCACCCCTCCACTTT.

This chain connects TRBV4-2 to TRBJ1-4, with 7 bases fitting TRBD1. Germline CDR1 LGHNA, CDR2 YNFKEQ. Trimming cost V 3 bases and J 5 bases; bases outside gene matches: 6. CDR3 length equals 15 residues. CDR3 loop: CASSQTPGQNEKLFF. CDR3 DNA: TGTGCCAGCAGCCAGACTCCGGGACAGAATGAAAAACTGTTTTTT.

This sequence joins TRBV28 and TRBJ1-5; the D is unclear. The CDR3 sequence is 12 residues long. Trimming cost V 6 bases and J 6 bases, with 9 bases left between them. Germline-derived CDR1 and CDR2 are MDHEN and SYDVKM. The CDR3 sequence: CASRQRGQPQHF. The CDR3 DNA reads TGTGCCAGCAGACAACGGGGTCAGCCCCAGCATTTT.

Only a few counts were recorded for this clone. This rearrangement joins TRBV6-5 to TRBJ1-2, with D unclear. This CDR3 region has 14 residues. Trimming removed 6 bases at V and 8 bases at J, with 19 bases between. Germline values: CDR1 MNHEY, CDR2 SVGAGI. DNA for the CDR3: TGTGCCAGCAGCTACCCGGGAGCAGCAAACGGCTACACCTTC. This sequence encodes CASSYPGAANGYTF.

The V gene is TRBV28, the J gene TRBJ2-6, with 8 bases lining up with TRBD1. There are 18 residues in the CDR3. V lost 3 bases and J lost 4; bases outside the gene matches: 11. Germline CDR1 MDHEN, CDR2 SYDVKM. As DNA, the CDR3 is TGTGCCAGCAGTTTGAAGGGACAGGCCCTTTGGGGGGCCAACGTCCTGACTTTC. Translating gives CASSLKGQALWGANVLTF.

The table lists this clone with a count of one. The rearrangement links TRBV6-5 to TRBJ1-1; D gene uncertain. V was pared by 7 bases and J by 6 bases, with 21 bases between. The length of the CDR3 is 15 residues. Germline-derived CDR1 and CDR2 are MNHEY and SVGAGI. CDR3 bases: TGTGCCAGCACCCCCTGGGCCCAAGGCCACTCTGAAGCTTTCTTT. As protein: CASTPWAQGHSEAFF.

The CDR3 region has the DNA TGTGCCAGCAGTGGGGGGGGCAATGAGCAGTTCTTC. Residues: CASSGGGNEQFF. The chain joins TRBV25-1 to TRBJ2-1; TRBD2 matches at 7 bases. The CDR3 has 12 residues. V lost 4 bases, J lost 6 bases, and 0 bases stayed unmatched. Germline V lookup: CDR1 MGHDK, CDR2 SYGVNS.

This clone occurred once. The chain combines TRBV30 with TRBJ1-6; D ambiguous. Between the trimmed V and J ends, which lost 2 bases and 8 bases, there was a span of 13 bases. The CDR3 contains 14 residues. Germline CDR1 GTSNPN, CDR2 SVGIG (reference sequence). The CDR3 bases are TGTGCCTGGAGTCTCGAGACGGGGTATTCACCCCTCCACTTT. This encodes CAWSLETGYSPLHF.